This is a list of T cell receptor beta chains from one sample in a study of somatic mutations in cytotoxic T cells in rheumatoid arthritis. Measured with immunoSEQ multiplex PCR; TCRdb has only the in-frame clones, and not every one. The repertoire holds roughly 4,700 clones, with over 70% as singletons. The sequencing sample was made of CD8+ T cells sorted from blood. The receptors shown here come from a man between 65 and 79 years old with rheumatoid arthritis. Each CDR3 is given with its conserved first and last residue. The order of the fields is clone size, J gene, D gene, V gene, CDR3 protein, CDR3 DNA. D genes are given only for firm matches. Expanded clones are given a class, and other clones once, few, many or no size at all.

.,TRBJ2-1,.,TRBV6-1,CASGASASEGNEQFF,TGTGCCAGCGGGGCTAGCGCCTCAGAGGGCAATGAGCAGTTCTTC
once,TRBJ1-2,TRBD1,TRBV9,CASSVDTATGIRYGYTF,TGTGCCAGCAGCGTCGATACAGCGACAGGGATCCGTTATGGCTACACCTTC
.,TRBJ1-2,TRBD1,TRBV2,CASSEVAGGYYGYTF,TGTGCCAGCAGTGAAGTGGCAGGGGGCTACTATGGCTACACCTTC
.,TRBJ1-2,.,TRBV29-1,CSVAGGIYGYTF,TGCAGCGTTGCGGGGGGAATCTATGGCTACACCTTC
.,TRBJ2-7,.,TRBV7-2,CASSFPNTYEQYF,TGTGCCAGCAGCTTTCCGAATACATACGAGCAGTACTTC
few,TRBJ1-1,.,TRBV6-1,CASTYRRGIGTEAFF,TGTGCCAGCACCTATCGGCGAGGGATTGGCACTGAAGCTTTCTTT
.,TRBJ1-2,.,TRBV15,CATSTTGDYGYTF,TGTGCCACCAGCACGACAGGCGACTATGGCTACACCTTC
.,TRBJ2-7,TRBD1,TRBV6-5,CASSYDRDRGLYEQYF,TGTGCCAGCAGTTATGATAGGGACAGGGGGCTTTACGAGCAGTACTTC
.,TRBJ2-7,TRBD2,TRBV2,CASSSTSGRGEQYF,TGTGCCAGCAGTTCGACTAGCGGGAGGGGCGAGCAGTACTTC
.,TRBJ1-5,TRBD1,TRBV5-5,CASSSGGTGIFQPQHF,TGTGCCAGCAGCTCTGGTGGGACAGGGATCTTCCAGCCCCAGCATTTT
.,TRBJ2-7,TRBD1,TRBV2,CASSAQGDEQYF,TGTGCCAGCAGTGCACAGGGGGACGAGCAGTACTTC
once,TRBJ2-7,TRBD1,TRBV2,CASHDRDRVYEQYF,TGTGCCAGCCATGACCGGGACAGGGTCTACGAGCAGTACTTC
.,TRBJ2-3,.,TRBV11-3,CASSLEVSGYTDTQYF,TGTGCCAGCAGCTTAGAGGTCAGCGGGTACACAGATACGCAGTATTTT
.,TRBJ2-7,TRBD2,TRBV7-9,CASSPGSGPKPSYEQYF,TGTGCCAGCAGCCCGGGTAGCGGGCCGAAACCCTCCTACGAGCAGTACTTC
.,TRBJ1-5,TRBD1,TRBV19,CASSREDRADQPQHF,TGTGCCAGTAGTCGCGAGGACAGGGCCGATCAGCCCCAGCATTTT
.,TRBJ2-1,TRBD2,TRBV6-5,CASSTWTSGAHEQFF,TGTGCCAGCAGTACCTGGACTAGCGGGGCCCATGAGCAGTTCTTC
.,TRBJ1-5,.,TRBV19,CASSIEVPASGDQPQHF,TGTGCCAGTAGTATAGAAGTGCCGGCCTCAGGGGATCAGCCCCAGCATTTT
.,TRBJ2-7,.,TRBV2,CASCPRSSYEQYF,TGTGCCAGCTGCCCCAGATCCTCCTACGAGCAGTACTTC
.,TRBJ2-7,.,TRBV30,CAWSVSPRSYEQYF,TGTGCCTGGAGTGTCTCCCCGAGGTCCTACGAGCAGTACTTC
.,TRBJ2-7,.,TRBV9,CASSVEDSIEQYF,TGTGCCAGCAGCGTAGAGGACAGCATCGAGCAGTACTTC
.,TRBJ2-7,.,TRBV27,CASSLGQSYEQYF,TGTGCCAGCAGTTTAGGACAGAGCTACGAGCAGTACTTC
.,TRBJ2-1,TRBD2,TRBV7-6,CASSWGGSAYNEQFF,TGTGCCAGCAGTTGGGGCGGGAGTGCCTACAATGAGCAGTTCTTC
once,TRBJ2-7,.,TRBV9,CASSVDGGLYEQYF,TGTGCCAGCAGCGTAGACGGCGGATTATACGAGCAGTACTTC
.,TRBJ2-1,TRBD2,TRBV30,CAWSLLAGGNNEQFF,TGTGCCTGGAGTCTTCTAGCGGGGGGCAACAATGAGCAGTTCTTC
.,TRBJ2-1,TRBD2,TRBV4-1,CASSQEGAGGYNEQFF,TGCGCCAGCAGCCAAGAAGGAGCGGGGGGTTACAATGAGCAGTTCTTC
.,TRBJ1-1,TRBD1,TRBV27,CASRRGHTEAFF,TGTGCCAGCAGGAGGGGGCACACTGAAGCTTTCTTT
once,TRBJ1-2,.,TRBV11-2,CASSVHVTANYGYTF,TGTGCCAGCAGCGTTCACGTGACAGCTAACTATGGCTACACCTTC
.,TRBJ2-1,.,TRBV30,CAWFGRGSYNEQFF,TGTGCCTGGTTTGGCAGGGGTTCCTACAATGAGCAGTTCTTC
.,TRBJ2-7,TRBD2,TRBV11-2,CASSYVLADLYEQYF,TGTGCCAGCAGCTATGTACTAGCGGACCTTTACGAGCAGTACTTC
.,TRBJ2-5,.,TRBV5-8,CASSYYRVSQETQYF,TGTGCCAGCAGCTACTACAGGGTATCCCAAGAGACCCAGTACTTC
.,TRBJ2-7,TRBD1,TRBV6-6,CASSDRDSTYEQYF,TGTGCCAGCAGCGACCGGGACAGCACCTACGAGCAGTACTTC
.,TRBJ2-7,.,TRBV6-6,CASSYRVNYLYEQYF,TGTGCCAGCAGTTACCGGGTCAATTACTTGTACGAGCAGTACTTC
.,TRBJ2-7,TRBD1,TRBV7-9,CASSITTGSYEQYF,TGTGCCAGCAGCATAACGACAGGGTCCTACGAGCAGTACTTC
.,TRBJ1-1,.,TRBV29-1,CSVWRGAMAEAFF,TGCAGCGTTTGGCGGGGGGCTATGGCTGAAGCTTTCTTT
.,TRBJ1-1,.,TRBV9,CASSVARIPTKNTEAFF,TGTGCCAGCAGCGTAGCTCGAATTCCCACTAAGAACACTGAAGCTTTCTTT
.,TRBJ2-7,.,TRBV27,CASSFTGGITYEQYF,TGTGCCAGCAGTTTCACGGGGGGCATCACCTACGAGCAGTACTTC
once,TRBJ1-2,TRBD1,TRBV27,CASSSRGRGQGDYGYTF,TGTGCCAGCAGTTCCCGAGGGAGGGGACAGGGGGACTATGGCTACACCTTC
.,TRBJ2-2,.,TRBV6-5,CASSYGALSTGELFF,TGTGCCAGCAGTTACGGGGCGTTAAGCACCGGGGAGCTGTTTTTT
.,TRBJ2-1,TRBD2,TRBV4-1,CASSGLAGEPDEQFF,TGCGCCAGCAGCGGGCTAGCGGGAGAACCGGATGAGCAGTTCTTC
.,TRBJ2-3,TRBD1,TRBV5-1,CASSLEGQGTDTQYF,TGCGCCAGCAGCTTGGAGGGACAGGGAACAGATACGCAGTATTTT